A selection of T cell receptor beta chains follows, all from one sample in a study of post-analysis software for immune sequencing data. TCRdb fed the PCR reads into MiXCR, producing one record per CDR3 protein. The sample yields approximately 630,000 distinct CDR3 sequences, about 60% seen once. Sequencing input: blood. These receptors were obtained from a girl aged 2-10 years with multiple sclerosis. Each CDR3 is given with its conserved first and last residue. The order of the fields is V gene, CDR3 protein.

TRBV21-1 CASSKSYPYEQYF
TRBV7-8 CASSPTRRVREQYF
TRBV4-3 CASSQGVGSNTGELFF
TRBV29-1 CSVGRRGESYNEQFF
TRBV27 CASSRRLGDSPDTQYF
TRBV12-3/TRBV12-4 CASSHDRGGHTF
TRBV13 CASSTQNTEAFF
TRBV2 CASVSTAGRPDTQYF
TRBV20-1 CSARKQGGGDGYTF
TRBV20-1 CSARDPALTANSPPHF
TRBV20-1 CSARDPGQHNEQFF
TRBV29-1 CSVEDPGGGKHTEAFF
TRBV10-2 CASSKQGEWYGYTF
TRBV29-1 CSVYHRVTGITDTQYF